This T cell receptor (beta chain) came from a study of blood T cell repertoires in COVID-19. The overall study: There were acute and convalescent COVID-19 samples, and they came from the United States, Italy and Spain. Sources were T cells, B-cell-depleted T cells, or PBMCs; the material itself was cDNA or gDNA.

Looked up from germline, CDR1 is SQVTM and CDR2 is ANQGSEA. V shed 7 bases and J shed 11 bases, with 14 bases lying between them. The CDR3 spans 10 residues. Per the original data handling: Reference gene primer amplification gave estimated nucleated cell counts. Sequencing was performed with immunoSEQ multiplex PCR; in TCRdb, only in-frame clones are kept and a portion is missing. That table gives V, J and clone size, and the DNA gave D and trimming. The sample lists tens of thousands of clones, around 80% occurring once. What was sequenced was peripheral blood. The clonotype comes from a man aged 45-65 years with acute or convalescent COVID-19. The genes are TRBV29-1 and TRBJ2-5; possible D gene TRBD2, 5 bases. The CDR3 nucleotides read TGCAGCGGTCGGGCCGGCGGGCAGTACTTC. Residues: CSGRAGGQYF.